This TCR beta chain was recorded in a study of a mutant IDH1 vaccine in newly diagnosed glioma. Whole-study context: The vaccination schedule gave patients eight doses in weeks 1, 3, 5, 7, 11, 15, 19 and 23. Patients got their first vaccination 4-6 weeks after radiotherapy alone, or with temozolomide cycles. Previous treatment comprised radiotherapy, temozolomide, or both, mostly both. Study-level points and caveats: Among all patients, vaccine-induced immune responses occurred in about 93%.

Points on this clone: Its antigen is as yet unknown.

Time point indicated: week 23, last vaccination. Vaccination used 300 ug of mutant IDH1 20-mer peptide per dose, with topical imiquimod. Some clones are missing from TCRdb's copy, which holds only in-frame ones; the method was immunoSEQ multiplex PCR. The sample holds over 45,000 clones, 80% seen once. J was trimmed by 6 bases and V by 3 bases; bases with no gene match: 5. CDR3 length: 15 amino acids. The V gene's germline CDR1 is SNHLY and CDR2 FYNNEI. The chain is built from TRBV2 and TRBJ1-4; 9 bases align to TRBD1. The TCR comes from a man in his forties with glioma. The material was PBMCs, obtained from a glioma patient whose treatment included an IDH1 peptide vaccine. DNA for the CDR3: TGTGCCAGCAGTGATCGGGACAGGGCTGATGAAAAACTGTTTTTT. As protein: CASSDRDRADEKLFF.